This TCR beta chain was sequenced for a study of blood T cell repertoires in COVID-19. Study at large: Spain, Italy and the United States supplied samples that represented acute and convalescent COVID-19.

TCRdb keeps only in-frame clones here, not all; method: immunoSEQ multiplex PCR. The data show approximately 470,000 clones, about nine tenths seen once. J was trimmed by 2 bases and V by 1 base; bases with no gene match: 1. In germline, CDR1 is SGHTA, CDR2 FQGNSA. The CDR3 extends over 16 amino acids. This receptor was obtained from a woman between 18 and 30 years old who had recovered from COVID-19. This rearrangement joins TRBV7-2 to TRBJ2-1, with 11 bases lining up with TRBD2. Sequenced material: PBMCs or T cells enriched from blood (not recorded which). The CDR3 bases are TGTGCCAGCAGCTTAGAACTAGCGGGGGCCTACAATGAGCAGTTCTTC. It yields the protein CASSLELAGAYNEQFF.